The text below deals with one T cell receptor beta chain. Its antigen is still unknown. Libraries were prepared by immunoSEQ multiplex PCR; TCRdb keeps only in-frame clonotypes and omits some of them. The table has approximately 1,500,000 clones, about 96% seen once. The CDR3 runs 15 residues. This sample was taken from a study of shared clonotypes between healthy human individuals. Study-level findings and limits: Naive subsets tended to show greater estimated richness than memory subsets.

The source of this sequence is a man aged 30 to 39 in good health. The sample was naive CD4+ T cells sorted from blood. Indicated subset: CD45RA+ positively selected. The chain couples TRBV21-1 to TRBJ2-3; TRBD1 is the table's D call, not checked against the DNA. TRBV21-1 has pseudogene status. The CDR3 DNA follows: TGTGCCAGCAGCGTACCGGGACAGGGCGAAGATACGCAGTATTTT. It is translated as CASSVPGQGEDTQYF.